This T cell receptor beta chain was found in a study of cytomegalovirus exposure and HLA in healthy donors. The CDR3 sequence is 15 residues long. Germline CDR1 and CDR2: SEHNR and FQNEAQ (reference sequence). V was trimmed by 1 base and J by 4 bases, leaving 13 bases between them. This clone is a singleton in its sample. Donors were nominally healthy when sampled, though unrecorded immune exposures were likely. Use of 60 Vbeta and 13 Jbeta primers characterized the PCR. Using immunoSEQ multiplex PCR, the repertoire was profiled, and TCRdb retains in-frame clones only, with some absent. The table lists around 100,000 clones, roughly four fifths of them singletons.

The sequence came from a woman aged 55 to 70 in good health and CMV-seropositive. The sequenced sample was PBMCs. The chain combines TRBV7-9 with TRBJ1-1; D might be TRBD1 (6 bases). The CDR3 nucleotides read TGTGCCAGCAGCTTAGGATCCAGGACAGTCACTGAAGCTTTCTTT. Amino acids: CASSLGSRTVTEAFF.